The clone carrying this T cell receptor (beta chain) was recorded at least ten times. The data belong to a study of human T cells and chemical hapten exposure. About the study: Reading of the patch tests, which applied 0.01% DPC to the upper back, occurred at 6 days.

Authors' analysis steps: A per-sample median of roughly 91,000 TCRs was observed, with a range of roughly 20,000 to 750,000. TCRdb ran MiXCR on the RACE reads and lists one entry per CDR3 protein. It is TCRdb's table, rather than the study itself, that gives the V and J calls and clone size. This table has around 380,000 distinct CDR3 sequences, roughly 4.8% appearing once. This sample's time point: patch test 1, 2 weeks after DPC sensitization. The sample's treatment: therapeutic diphenylcyclopropenone sensitization with weekly scalp DPC. Unfractionated whole blood yielded the extracted total RNA. Germline lookup yields CDR1 SGHVS and CDR2 FNYEAQ. The CDR3 is 11 amino acids. J was trimmed by 14 bases and V by 2 bases; bases with no gene match: 1.

The chain couples TRBV7-6 to TRBJ2-3, with 10 bases identical to TRBD2. This receptor was identified in a woman aged 50 to 60 with alopecia areata. Some clones in this sample may be carry-over from other donors' samples. The material was whole blood, obtained in connection with sensitization to the hapten diphenylcyclopropenone (DPC). CDR3 nucleotide sequence: TGTGCCAGCAGCTTACCTAGCGGGAGGTATTTT. It encodes CASSLPSGRYF.